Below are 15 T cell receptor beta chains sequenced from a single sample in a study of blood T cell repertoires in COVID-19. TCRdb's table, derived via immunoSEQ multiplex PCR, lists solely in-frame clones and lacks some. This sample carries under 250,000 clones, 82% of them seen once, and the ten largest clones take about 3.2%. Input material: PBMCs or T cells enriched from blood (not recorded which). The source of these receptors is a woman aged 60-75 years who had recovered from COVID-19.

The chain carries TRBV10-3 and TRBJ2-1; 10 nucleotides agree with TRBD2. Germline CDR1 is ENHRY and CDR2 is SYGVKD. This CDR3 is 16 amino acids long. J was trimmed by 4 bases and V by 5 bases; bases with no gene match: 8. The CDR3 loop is CAISFESGGVYNEQFF. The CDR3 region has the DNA TGTGCCATCAGTTTTGAGAGCGGGGGGGTATACAATGAGCAGTTCTTC.

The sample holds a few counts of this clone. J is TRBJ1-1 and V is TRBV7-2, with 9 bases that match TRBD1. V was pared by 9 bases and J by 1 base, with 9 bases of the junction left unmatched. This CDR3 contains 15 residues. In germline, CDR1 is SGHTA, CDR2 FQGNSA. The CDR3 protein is CASTSQGAANTEAFF. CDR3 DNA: TGTGCCAGTACTTCACAGGGGGCAGCGAACACTGAAGCTTTCTTT.

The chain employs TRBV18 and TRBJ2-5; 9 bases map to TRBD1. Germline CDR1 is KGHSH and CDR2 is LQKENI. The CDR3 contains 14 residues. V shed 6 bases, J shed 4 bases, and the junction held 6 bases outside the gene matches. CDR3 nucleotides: TGTGCCAGCTCCCCGGGACAGGGCACAGAGACCCAGTACTTC. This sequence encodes CASSPGQGTETQYF. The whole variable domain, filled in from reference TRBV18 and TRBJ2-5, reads NAGVMQNPRHLVRRRGQEARLRCSPMKGHSHVYWYRQLPEEGLKFMVYLQKENIIDESGMPKERFSAEFPKEGPSILRIQQVVRGDSAAYFCASSPGQGTETQYFGPGTRLLVL.

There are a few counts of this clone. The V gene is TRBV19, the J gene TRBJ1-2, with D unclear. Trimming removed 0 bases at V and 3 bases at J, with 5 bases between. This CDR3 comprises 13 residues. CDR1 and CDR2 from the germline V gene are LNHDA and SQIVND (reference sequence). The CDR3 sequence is CASSIDPYYGYTF. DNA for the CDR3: TGTGCCAGTAGTATAGACCCTTACTATGGCTACACCTTC.

CDR3 loop: CATSRGRGQYNEQFF. CDR3 sequence (DNA): TGTGCCACCAGCAGAGGCAGGGGGCAGTACAATGAGCAGTTCTTC. The chain recombines TRBV15 with TRBJ2-1; 8 nucleotides align to TRBD1. CDR1 LNHNV and CDR2 YYDKDF come from the germline V gene (reference sequence). CDR3 length: 15 amino acids. V trimming: 1 base; J trimming: 4 bases; junction bases outside the gene matches: 3.

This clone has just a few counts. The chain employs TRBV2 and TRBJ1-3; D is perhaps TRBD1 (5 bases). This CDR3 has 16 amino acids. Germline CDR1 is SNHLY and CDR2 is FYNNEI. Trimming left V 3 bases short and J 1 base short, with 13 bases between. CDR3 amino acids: CASSDVRQGSGNTIYF. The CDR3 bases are TGTGCCAGCAGTGATGTTCGTCAGGGATCTGGAAACACCATATATTTT.

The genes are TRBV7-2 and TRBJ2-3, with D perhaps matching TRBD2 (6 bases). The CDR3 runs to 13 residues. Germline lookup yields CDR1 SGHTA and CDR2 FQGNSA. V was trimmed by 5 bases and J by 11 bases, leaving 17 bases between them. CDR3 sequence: CASSPEGAGRQYF. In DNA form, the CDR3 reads TGTGCCAGCAGCCCTGAGGGTGCGGGACGGCAGTATTTT.

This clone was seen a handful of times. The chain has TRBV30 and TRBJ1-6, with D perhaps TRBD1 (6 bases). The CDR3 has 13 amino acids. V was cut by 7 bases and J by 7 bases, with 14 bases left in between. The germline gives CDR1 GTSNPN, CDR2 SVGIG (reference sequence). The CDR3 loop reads CAYSADSNSPLHF. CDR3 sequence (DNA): TGTGCCTACAGCGCGGACAGCAATTCACCCCTCCACTTT.

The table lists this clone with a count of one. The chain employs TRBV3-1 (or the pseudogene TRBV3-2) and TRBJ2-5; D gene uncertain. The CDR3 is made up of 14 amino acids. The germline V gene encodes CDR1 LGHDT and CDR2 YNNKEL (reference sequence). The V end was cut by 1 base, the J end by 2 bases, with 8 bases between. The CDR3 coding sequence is TGTGCCAGCAGCCAAGGGGTGAGGCAAGAGACCCAGTACTTC. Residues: CASSQGVRQETQYF.

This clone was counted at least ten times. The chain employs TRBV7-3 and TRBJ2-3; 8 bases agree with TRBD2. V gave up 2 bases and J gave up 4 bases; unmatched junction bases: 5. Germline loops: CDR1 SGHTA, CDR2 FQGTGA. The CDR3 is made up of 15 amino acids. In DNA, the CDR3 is TGTGCCAGCAGCTTAGTCGGGGGGGCTCCAGATACGCAGTATTTT. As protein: CASSLVGGAPDTQYF. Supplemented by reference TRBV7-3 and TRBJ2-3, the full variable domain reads GAGVSQTPSNKVTEKGKYVELRCDPISGHTALYWYRQSLGQGPEFLIYFQGTGAADDSGLPNDRFFAVRPEGSVSTLKIQRTERGDSAVYLCASSLVGGAPDTQYFGPGTRLTVL.

CDR3 residues: CASSSPGLTYEQYF. The CDR3 coding sequence is TGTGCCAGCAGCTCGCCGGGACTTACTTACGAGCAGTACTTC. The gene calls are TRBV5-5 and TRBJ2-7; D perhaps matches TRBD2 (6 bases). CDR1 SGHKS and CDR2 YYEKEE come from the germline V gene (reference sequence). There are 14 residues in the CDR3. V was trimmed by 3 bases and J by 4 bases, leaving 14 bases between them.

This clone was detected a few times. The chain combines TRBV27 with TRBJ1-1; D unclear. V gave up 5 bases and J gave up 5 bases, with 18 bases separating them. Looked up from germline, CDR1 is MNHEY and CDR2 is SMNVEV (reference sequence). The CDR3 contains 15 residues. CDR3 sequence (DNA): TGTGCCAGCAGTCCGCATCGACAATCACCAACTGAAGCTTTCTTT. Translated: CASSPHRQSPTEAFF.

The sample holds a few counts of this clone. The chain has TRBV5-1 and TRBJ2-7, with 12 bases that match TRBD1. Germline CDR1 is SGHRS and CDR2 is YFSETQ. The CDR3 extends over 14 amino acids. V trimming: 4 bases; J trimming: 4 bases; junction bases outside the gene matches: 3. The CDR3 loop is CASSRGQGAYEQYF. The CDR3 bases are TGCGCCAGCAGCCGGGGACAGGGGGCATACGAGCAGTACTTC.

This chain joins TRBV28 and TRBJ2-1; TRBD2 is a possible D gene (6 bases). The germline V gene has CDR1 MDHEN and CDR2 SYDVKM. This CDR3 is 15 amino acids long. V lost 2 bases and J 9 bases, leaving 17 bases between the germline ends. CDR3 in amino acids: CASSLLLGGGGEQFF. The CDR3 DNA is TGTGCCAGCAGTTTACTTCTCGGGGGAGGCGGTGAGCAGTTCTTC. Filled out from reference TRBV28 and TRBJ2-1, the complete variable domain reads DVKVTQSSRYLVKRTGEKVFLECVQDMDHENMFWYRQDPGLGLRLIYFSYDVKMKEKGDIPEGYSVSREKKERFSLILESASTNQTSMYLCASSLLLGGGGEQFFGPGTRLTVL.

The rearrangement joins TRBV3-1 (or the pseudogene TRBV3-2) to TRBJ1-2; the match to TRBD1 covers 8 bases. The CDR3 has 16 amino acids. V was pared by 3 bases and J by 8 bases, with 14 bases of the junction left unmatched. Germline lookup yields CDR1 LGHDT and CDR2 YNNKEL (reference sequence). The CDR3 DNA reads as TGTGCCAGCAGCCAGAGCCTCTCCGGGACAGGTCCCGGCTACACCTTC. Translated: CASSQSLSGTGPGYTF.